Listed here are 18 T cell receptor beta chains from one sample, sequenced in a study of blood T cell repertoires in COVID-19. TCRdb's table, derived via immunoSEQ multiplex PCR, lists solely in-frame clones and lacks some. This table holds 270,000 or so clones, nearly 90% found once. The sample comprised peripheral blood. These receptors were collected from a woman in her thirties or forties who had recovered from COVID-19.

The CDR3 nucleotides are TGCGCCAGCAGCTTGGTCCCAGGTGCTCAAGAGACCCAGTACTTC. As protein: CASSLVPGAQETQYF. The rearrangement links TRBV5-1 to TRBJ2-5; no clear D. V was cut by 0 bases and J by 2 bases, with 11 bases left in between. Germline CDR1 SGHRS, CDR2 YFSETQ. CDR3 length: 15 amino acids.

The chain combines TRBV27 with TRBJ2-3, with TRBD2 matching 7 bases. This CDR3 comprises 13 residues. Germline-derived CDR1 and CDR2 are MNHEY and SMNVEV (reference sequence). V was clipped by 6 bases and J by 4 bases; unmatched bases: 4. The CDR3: CASSWGGADTQYF. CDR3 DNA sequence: TGTGCCAGCAGCTGGGGGGGGGCAGATACGCAGTATTTT.

CDR3 residues: CASSLLYNQPQHF. The CDR3 nucleotides are TGTGCCAGCAGCCTATTGTACAATCAGCCCCAGCATTTT. The chain employs TRBV5-5 and TRBJ1-5; D call uncertain. The CDR3 totals 13 residues. V lost 4 bases and J lost 3, with 8 bases in between. Per the germline V gene, CDR1 is SGHKS and CDR2 is YYEKEE (reference sequence).

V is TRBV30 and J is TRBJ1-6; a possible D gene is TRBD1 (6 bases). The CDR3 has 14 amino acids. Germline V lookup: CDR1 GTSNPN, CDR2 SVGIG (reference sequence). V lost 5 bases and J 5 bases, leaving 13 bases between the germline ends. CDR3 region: CAWGQGLHNSPLHF. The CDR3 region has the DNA TGTGCCTGGGGTCAGGGGTTGCATAATTCACCCCTCCACTTT.

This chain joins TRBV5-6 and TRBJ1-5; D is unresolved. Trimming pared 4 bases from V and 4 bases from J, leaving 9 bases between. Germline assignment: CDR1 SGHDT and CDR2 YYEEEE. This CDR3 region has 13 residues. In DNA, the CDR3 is TGTGCCAGCAGCGTAAGGGAGAATCAGCCCCAGCATTTT. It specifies CASSVRENQPQHF.

CDR3 coding DNA: TGTGCCAGCAGCGGGACTAGCGGGAGGGCTAATGAGCAGTTCTTC. Translation gives CASSGTSGRANEQFF. V and J are TRBV6-6 and TRBJ2-1; TRBD2 matches at 16 bases. Germline V gene data show CDR1 as MNHNY and CDR2 as SVGAGI (reference sequence). The CDR3 extends over 15 amino acids. V lost 6 bases and J lost 7; bases outside the gene matches: 3.

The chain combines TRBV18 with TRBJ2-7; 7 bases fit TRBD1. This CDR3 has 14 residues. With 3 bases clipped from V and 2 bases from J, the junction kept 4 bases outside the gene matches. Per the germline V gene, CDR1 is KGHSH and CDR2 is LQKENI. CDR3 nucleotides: TGTGCCAGCTCACCGTCGGGACAGACCTACGAGCAGTACTTC. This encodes CASSPSGQTYEQYF.

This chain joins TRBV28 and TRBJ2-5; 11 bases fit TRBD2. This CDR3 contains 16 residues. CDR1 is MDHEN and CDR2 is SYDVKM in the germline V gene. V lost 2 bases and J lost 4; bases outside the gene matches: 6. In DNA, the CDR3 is TGTGCCAGCAGTTTAGCTCTAGCGGGAGGAAGAGAGACCCAGTACTTC. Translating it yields CASSLALAGGRETQYF.

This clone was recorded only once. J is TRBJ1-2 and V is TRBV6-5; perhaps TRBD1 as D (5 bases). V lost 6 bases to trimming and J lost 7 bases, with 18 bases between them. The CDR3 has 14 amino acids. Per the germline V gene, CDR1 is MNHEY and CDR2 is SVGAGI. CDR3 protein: CASSYNPGPAGYTF. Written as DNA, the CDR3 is TGTGCCAGCAGCTATAACCCAGGGCCGGCTGGCTACACCTTC.

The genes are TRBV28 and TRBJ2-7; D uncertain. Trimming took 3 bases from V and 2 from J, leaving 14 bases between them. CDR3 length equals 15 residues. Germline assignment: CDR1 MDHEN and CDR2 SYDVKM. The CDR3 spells CASSFLGRTTYEQYV. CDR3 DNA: TGTGCCAGCAGTTTTTTGGGCAGAACGACCTACGAGCAGTACGTC.

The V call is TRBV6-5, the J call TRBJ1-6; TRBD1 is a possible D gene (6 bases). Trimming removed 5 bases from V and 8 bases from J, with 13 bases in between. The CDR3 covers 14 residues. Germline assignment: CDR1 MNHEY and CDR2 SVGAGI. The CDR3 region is CASSPDRQDSPLHF. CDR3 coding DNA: TGTGCCAGCAGTCCTGACAGGCAGGATTCACCCCTCCACTTT.

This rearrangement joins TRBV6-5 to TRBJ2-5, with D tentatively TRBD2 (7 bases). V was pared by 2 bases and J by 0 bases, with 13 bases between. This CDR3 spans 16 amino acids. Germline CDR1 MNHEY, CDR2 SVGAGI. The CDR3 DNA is TGTGCCAGCAGTTACGAGGGGGGGCCCAACCAAGAGACCCAGTACTTC. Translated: CASSYEGGPNQETQYF.

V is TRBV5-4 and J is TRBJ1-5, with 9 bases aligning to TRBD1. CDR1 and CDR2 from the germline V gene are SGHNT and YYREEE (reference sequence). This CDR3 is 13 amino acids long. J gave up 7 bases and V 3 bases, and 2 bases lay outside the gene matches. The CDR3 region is CASSSDRGQPQHF. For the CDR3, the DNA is TGTGCCAGCAGCTCGGACAGGGGACAGCCCCAGCATTTT.

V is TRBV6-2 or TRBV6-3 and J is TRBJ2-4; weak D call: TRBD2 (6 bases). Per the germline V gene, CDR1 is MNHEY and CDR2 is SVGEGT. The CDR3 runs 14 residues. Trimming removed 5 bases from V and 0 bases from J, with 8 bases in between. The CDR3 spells CASSAGLAKNIQYF. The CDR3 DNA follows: TGTGCCAGCAGTGCGGGGCTAGCCAAAAACATTCAGTACTTC.

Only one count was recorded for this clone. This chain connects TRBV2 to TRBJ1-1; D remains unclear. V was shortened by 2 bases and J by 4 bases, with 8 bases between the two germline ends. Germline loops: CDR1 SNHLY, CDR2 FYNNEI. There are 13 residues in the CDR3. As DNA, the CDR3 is TGTGCCAGCAGTGAACAGGTTGGCACTGAAGCTTTCTTT. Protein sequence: CASSEQVGTEAFF.

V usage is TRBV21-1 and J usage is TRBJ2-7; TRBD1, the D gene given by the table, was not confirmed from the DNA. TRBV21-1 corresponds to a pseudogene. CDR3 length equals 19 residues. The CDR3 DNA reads TGTGCCAGCAGCAAAGGAGACAGGGCGCGGCGGTTAGAGGGCCACGAGCAGTACGTC. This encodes CASSKGDRARRLEGHEQYV.

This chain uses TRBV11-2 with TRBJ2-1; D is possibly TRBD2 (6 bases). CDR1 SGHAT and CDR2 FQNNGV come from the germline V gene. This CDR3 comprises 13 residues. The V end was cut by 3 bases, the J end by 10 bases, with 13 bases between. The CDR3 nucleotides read TGTGCCAGCAGCTTTAGGGCCGGAGGGGAGCAGTTCTTC. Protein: CASSFRAGGEQFF.

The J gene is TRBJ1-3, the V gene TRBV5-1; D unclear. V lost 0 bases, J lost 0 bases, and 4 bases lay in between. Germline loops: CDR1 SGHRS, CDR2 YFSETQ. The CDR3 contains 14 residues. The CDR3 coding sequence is TGCGCCAGCAGCTTGGGTCTCTCTGGAAACACCATATATTTT. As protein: CASSLGLSGNTIYF.